A selection of T cell receptor beta chains follows, all from one sample in a study of blood T cell repertoires in COVID-19. Sequencing used immunoSEQ multiplex PCR; TCRdb keeps in-frame clones, though not all of them. The sample records 150,000 to 200,000 clones, 90% to 95% being singletons. The specimen was peripheral blood. The receptors originated from a woman aged 45-59 years with acute or convalescent COVID-19. Each CDR3 is given with its conserved first and last residue. A D gene is named only where the DNA matches it firmly. Part of the rows lack a size; the others show once, few, many or a class for expanded clones.

j_call clone_size d_call v_call cdr3_aa cdr3_nt
TRBJ2-5 NA TRBD2 TRBV27 CASSRLAGDGPETQYF TGTGCCAGCAGTAGACTAGCGGGAGATGGGCCAGAGACCCAGTACTTC
TRBJ2-2 NA TRBD1 TRBV7-9 CASSPTGMATGELFF TGTGCCAGCAGCCCGACAGGGATGGCCACCGGGGAGCTGTTTTTT
TRBJ1-5 NA NA TRBV15 CATSTGSSNQPQHF TGTGCCACCAGCACGGGGAGTAGCAATCAGCCCCAGCATTTT
TRBJ2-1 NA TRBD2 TRBV7-2 CASSLEGSGNEQFF TGTGCCAGCAGCTTAGAGGGTAGCGGGAATGAGCAGTTCTTC
TRBJ2-6 NA NA TRBV28 CASSLMREDSGANVLTF TGTGCCAGCAGTTTAATGCGGGAAGACTCTGGGGCCAACGTCCTGACTTTC
TRBJ2-1 once NA TRBV18 CASSPPNHLSSYNEQFF TGTGCCAGCTCACCACCGAACCATCTGAGCTCCTACAATGAGCAGTTCTTC
TRBJ1-1 NA NA TRBV11-2 CASSPGGPNTEAFF TGTGCCAGCAGCCCCGGGGGGCCCAACACTGAAGCTTTCTTT
TRBJ1-2 NA NA TRBV2 CASSEAINYGYTF TGTGCCAGCAGTGAAGCTATTAACTATGGCTACACCTTC
TRBJ1-2 NA TRBD1 TRBV4-3 CASSQDFPGGHTNYGYTF TGCGCCAGCAGCCAAGATTTCCCAGGGGGCCACACTAACTATGGCTACACCTTC
TRBJ1-3 NA NA TRBV9 CASSDHNGNTIYF TGTGCCAGCAGCGACCACAATGGAAACACCATATATTTT
TRBJ1-1 NA NA TRBV19 CASNWRDTEAFF TGTGCCAGTAATTGGAGGGACACTGAAGCTTTCTTT
TRBJ2-4 NA NA TRBV7-3 CASSPGGSLAKNIQYF TGTGCCAGCAGCCCAGGGGGGTCTTTAGCCAAAAACATTCAGTACTTC
TRBJ2-5 NA NA TRBV28 CASSPIGQQETQYF TGTGCCAGCAGCCCCATCGGACAGCAAGAGACCCAGTACTTC
TRBJ2-1 NA TRBD1 TRBV6-5 CASSWDSYNEQFF TGTGCCAGCAGTTGGGACAGCTACAATGAGCAGTTCTTC
TRBJ2-2 NA NA TRBV25-1 CASSWAQNNAGELFF TGTGCCAGCAGTTGGGCCCAGAATAACGCCGGGGAGCTGTTTTTT
TRBJ1-3 NA NA TRBV7-9 CASSFSGSENTIYF TGTGCCAGCAGCTTTTCAGGGTCCGAAAACACCATATATTTT
TRBJ2-3 NA TRBD1 TRBV11-3 CASSRGQGALNF TGTGCCAGCAGCCGAGGACAGGGGGCATTGAATTTT
TRBJ2-5 NA NA TRBV7-7 CASSLGTGRETQYF TGTGCTAGCAGCTTAGGTACAGGGAGAGAGACCCAGTACTTC
TRBJ1-6 once NA TRBV19 CASNLGEDSPLHF TGTGCCAGTAACCTAGGGGAGGATTCACCCCTCCACTTT
TRBJ1-2 NA TRBD1 TRBV6-1 CASSEWGTDGYTF TGTGCCAGCAGTGAATGGGGGACAGATGGCTACACCTTC
TRBJ1-4 NA NA TRBV19 CASSIRSGKEKLFF TGTGCCAGTAGTATAAGATCGGGGAAGGAAAAACTGTTTTTT
TRBJ1-3 NA NA TRBV19 CASSIGASGNTIYF TGTGCCAGTAGTATAGGGGCCTCTGGAAACACCATATATTTT
TRBJ2-1 NA TRBD2 TRBV3-1/TRBV3-2 CASSQERGLAAISYNEQFF TGTGCCAGCAGCCAAGAAAGAGGGCTAGCGGCTATCTCCTACAATGAGCAGTTCTTC
TRBJ1-5 few NA TRBV7-8 CASSTNDRGYSNQPQHF TGTGCCAGCAGCACCAATGACAGAGGTTATAGCAATCAGCCCCAGCATTTT
TRBJ2-7 once TRBD1 TRBV3-1/TRBV3-2 CASSRDRGYEQYF TGTGCCAGCAGCCGAGACAGGGGGTATGAGCAGTACTTC
TRBJ1-4 NA TRBD1 TRBV5-5 CASSLATGTNEKLFF TGTGCCAGCAGCTTGGCGACAGGGACAAATGAAAAACTGTTTTTT
TRBJ2-2 NA TRBD2 TRBV6-1 CASSSTSRGTGELFF TGTGCCAGCAGTTCGACTAGCCGCGGCACCGGGGAGCTGTTTTTT
TRBJ2-7 NA TRBD2 TRBV6-5 CASNPRAGGTYEQYF TGTGCCAGCAATCCTAGGGCGGGGGGAACCTACGAGCAGTACTTC
TRBJ1-3 NA TRBD1 TRBV19 CASSNLQGAPGGNTIYF TGTGCCAGTAGTAACCTACAGGGGGCTCCGGGAGGAAACACCATATATTTT
TRBJ1-4 once TRBD1 TRBV3-1/TRBV3-2 CASSHPGGAGEKLFF TGTGCCAGCAGCCATCCAGGGGGCGCGGGTGAAAAACTGTTTTTT
TRBJ2-5 NA TRBD1 TRBV6-1 CASSEEGQGGETQYF TGTGCCAGCAGTGAAGAGGGACAGGGTGGAGAGACCCAGTACTTC
TRBJ2-3 NA NA TRBV5-1 CASSSRTSTDTQYF TGCGCCAGCAGCTCAAGGACTTCAACAGATACGCAGTATTTT
TRBJ2-7 NA TRBD2 TRBV6-2/TRBV6-3 CASSYHPSGPSYEQYF TGTGCCAGCAGTTACCACCCTAGCGGGCCGTCCTACGAGCAGTACTTC
TRBJ1-2 many NA TRBV5-6 CASSPGGLGYTF TGTGCCAGCAGCCCTGGAGGGCTTGGCTACACCTTC
TRBJ2-1 NA TRBD2 TRBV2 CASSEGEGLRGEQFF TGTGCCAGCAGTGAAGGGGAGGGCCTACGTGGTGAGCAGTTCTTC
TRBJ1-6 NA NA TRBV19 CASSIPSPLQSPLHF TGTGCCAGTAGTATCCCCAGTCCTCTGCAATCACCCCTCCACTTT
TRBJ2-5 NA TRBD1 TRBV7-8 CASSFRQGGWETQYF TGTGCCAGCAGCTTCCGACAGGGGGGGTGGGAGACCCAGTACTTC
TRBJ2-7 NA TRBD1 TRBV3-1/TRBV3-2 CASSQSGTGRSYEQYF TGTGCCAGCAGCCAATCCGGGACAGGGAGATCCTACGAGCAGTACTTC
TRBJ1-5 NA NA TRBV6-5 CATTEPPGQPQHF TGTGCCACCACCGAACCACCGGGGCAGCCCCAGCATTTT
TRBJ2-1 NA NA TRBV2 CASSDVGTVEQFF TGTGCCAGCAGTGATGTGGGGACTGTTGAGCAGTTCTTC
TRBJ1-1 NA NA TRBV30 CAWSVRRMGAFF TGTGCCTGGAGTGTAAGGCGGATGGGAGCTTTCTTT
TRBJ1-1 NA NA TRBV7-9 CASSLVYFPEAFF TGTGCCAGCAGCTTAGTTTATTTCCCTGAAGCTTTCTTT
TRBJ1-6 NA NA TRBV6-5 CASSPPRGANSPLHF TGTGCCAGCAGTCCACCGCGGGGGGCCAATTCACCCCTCCACTTT
TRBJ1-1 NA NA TRBV12-3/TRBV12-4 CASSLTGQAFF TGTGCCAGCAGTTTAACAGGGCAAGCTTTCTTT
TRBJ2-1 NA TRBD2 TRBV7-2 CASSVSGSPLNEQFF TGTGCCAGCAGCGTTAGCGGGAGCCCCCTTAATGAGCAGTTCTTC
TRBJ2-7 NA NA TRBV7-2 CASSLNGAGLWTIEQYF TGTGCCAGCAGCTTAAACGGGGCGGGATTGTGGACCATCGAGCAGTACTTC
TRBJ1-2 NA NA TRBV7-2 CASSSNRLHRRYGYTF TGTGCCAGCAGCAGTAACCGTCTCCACCGGCGGTATGGCTACACCTTC
TRBJ1-1 NA NA TRBV28 CASSFTGLNTEAFF TGTGCCAGCAGTTTTACAGGGCTGAACACTGAAGCTTTCTTT
TRBJ1-1 NA TRBD1 TRBV7-8 CASSLVGGTDHEAFF TGTGCCAGCAGCTTAGTAGGAGGGACAGACCATGAAGCTTTCTTT
TRBJ2-1 NA NA TRBV24-1 CATSDEGWGNGSEQFF TGTGCCACCAGTGATGAGGGCTGGGGTAATGGGTCTGAGCAGTTCTTC
TRBJ2-7 NA TRBD1 TRBV6-5 CASSLTGQGARSEQYF TGTGCCAGCAGTTTAACGGGACAGGGGGCGCGCTCCGAGCAGTACTTC